Listed below are T cell receptor beta chains from one sample, sequenced in a study of vaccination effects on CD4 cells after COVID-19. Profiled with immunoSEQ multiplex PCR; TCRdb holds only in-frame clones, not every one. The table has about 23,000 clones, 73% seen once. Antigen specificity for these receptors is unknown. The source was CD4+ T cells from PBMCs cultured with SARS-CoV-2 spike peptides, collected before COVID-19 vaccination. The receptors come from a human donor who received a COVID-19 vaccine. Each CDR3 is given with its conserved first and last residue. A D gene is named only where the DNA matches it firmly. A clone size is listed for some rows: how often the clone was seen (once, few, many), or a class if it is expanded.

15 | TRBD2 | TRBJ2-1 | NA | TRBV2 | CATLRASGGVGEQFF | TGTGCCACCTTGAGGGCCAGCGGGGGGGTAGGTGAGCAGTTCTTC
17 | NA | TRBJ1-1 | NA | TRBV9 | CASSVGPPRDMNTEAFF | TGTGCCAGCAGCGTAGGTCCCCCAAGGGACATGAACACTGAAGCTTTCTTT
13 | TRBD1 | TRBJ1-1 | few | TRBV6-5 | CAGGTGLITEAFF | TGTGCCGGCGGGACAGGATTGATCACTGAAGCTTTCTTT
15 | TRBD1 | TRBJ1-2 | NA | TRBV7-9 | CASSLTGGSRSGYTF | TGTGCCAGCAGTTTGACAGGGGGCTCTCGTAGCGGCTACACCTTC
15 | TRBD1 | TRBJ2-5 | NA | TRBV18 | CASSPVNPGGETQYF | TGTGCCAGCTCACCGGTTAATCCAGGGGGAGAGACCCAGTACTTC
16 | TRBD2 | TRBJ2-7 | NA | TRBV12-5 | CASGFAGTSGSNEQYF | TGTGCTAGTGGCTTCGCTGGGACTAGCGGGAGTAATGAGCAGTACTTC
13 | NA | TRBJ2-2 | NA | TRBV10-3 | CAISGTVTGELFF | TGTGCCATCAGTGGGACAGTCACCGGGGAGCTGTTTTTT
16 | TRBD1 | TRBJ1-4 | once | TRBV6-5 | CASSYGQTGSNEKLFF | TGTGCCAGCAGTTACGGCCAGACAGGGTCTAATGAAAAACTGTTTTTT
14 | TRBD1 | TRBJ1-5 | NA | TRBV6-5 | CASMRDRINQPQHF | TGTGCCAGCATGCGGGACAGGATCAATCAGCCCCAGCATTTT
14 | TRBD1 | TRBJ2-5 | NA | TRBV18 | CASSTVQGAETQYF | TGTGCCAGCTCAACGGTACAGGGGGCAGAGACCCAGTACTTC
17 | TRBD1 | TRBJ1-5 | NA | TRBV4-1 | CASSQASGQGTHQPQHF | TGCGCCAGCAGCCAAGCGTCCGGACAGGGTACACATCAGCCCCAGCATTTT
12 | NA | TRBJ1-2 | NA | TRBV5-6 | CASSFMVDGYTF | TGTGCCAGCAGCTTCATGGTAGATGGCTACACCTTC
13 | NA | TRBJ2-7 | few | TRBV10-3 | CAIYREGGGEQYF | TGTGCCATCTATCGCGAGGGGGGAGGCGAGCAGTACTTC
15 | TRBD1 | TRBJ1-2 | NA | TRBV6-5 | CASSKTFTGDHGYTF | TGTGCCAGCAGCAAAACTTTCACAGGGGACCATGGCTACACCTTC
14 | NA | TRBJ1-1 | NA | TRBV18 | CASSQSTGNTEAFF | TGTGCCAGCTCACAGTCGACGGGGAACACTGAAGCTTTCTTT
13 | TRBD2 | TRBJ2-3 | few | TRBV5-1 | CASRWDYTDTQYF | TGCGCCAGCAGGTGGGACTACACAGATACGCAGTATTTT
14 | NA | TRBJ2-7 | NA | TRBV5-1 | CASSFLHEPYEQYF | TGCGCCAGCAGCTTCTTACACGAACCCTACGAGCAGTACTTC
16 | NA | TRBJ1-5 | NA | TRBV27 | CASRAGFGNSNQPQHF | TGTGCCAGCAGAGCAGGGTTTGGGAATAGCAATCAGCCCCAGCATTTT
14 | NA | TRBJ2-5 | once | TRBV5-4 | CASSTAKYQETQYF | TGTGCCAGCAGCACGGCTAAGTACCAAGAGACCCAGTACTTC
15 | TRBD1 | TRBJ1-6 | NA | TRBV2 | CASSAEGQAYTPLHF | TGTGCCAGCAGTGCTGAAGGACAGGCGTATACACCCCTCCACTTT
14 | TRBD1 | TRBJ1-2 | once | TRBV19 | CASTGDREVQGYTF | TGTGCCAGTACCGGGGACAGGGAGGTACAAGGCTACACCTTC
16 | TRBD1 | TRBJ2-5 | NA | TRBV2 | CASRDTGTGYQETQYF | TGTGCCAGCAGGGACACCGGGACAGGGTACCAAGAGACCCAGTACTTC
13 | NA | TRBJ1-5 | NA | TRBV6-6 | CASSYQSNQPQHF | TGTGCCAGCAGTTACCAGTCCAATCAGCCCCAGCATTTT
16 | TRBD2 | TRBJ2-5 | NA | TRBV3-1/TRBV3-2 | CASSPWTSGSQETQYF | TGTGCCAGCAGCCCTTGGACTAGCGGGAGTCAGGAGACCCAGTACTTC
15 | NA | TRBJ2-2 | NA | TRBV2 | CASTRDASNTGELFF | TGTGCCAGCACTAGGGACGCGTCGAACACCGGGGAGCTGTTTTTT
15 | NA | TRBJ1-3 | NA | TRBV6-6 | CASSSVQGRGNTIYF | TGTGCCAGCAGTTCCGTGCAGGGGCGGGGAAACACCATATATTTT
10 | NA | TRBJ1-2 | NA | TRBV20-1 | CSASPRGYTF | TGCAGTGCTAGTCCTCGCGGCTACACCTTC
15 | NA | TRBJ1-1 | NA | TRBV15 | CATSRVPGVNTEAFF | TGTGCCACCAGCAGAGTCCCCGGGGTGAACACTGAAGCTTTCTTT
12 | NA | TRBJ1-1 | NA | TRBV20-1 | CSASIEVGKAFF | TGCAGTGCTAGTATTGAAGTAGGGAAAGCTTTCTTT